One sample yielded the 14 T cell receptor beta chains listed below, sequenced in a study of T-cell memory formation after mild COVID-19. TCRdb recomputed calls from the 5' RACE reads with MiXCR, one row per CDR3 protein. Among about 360,000 distinct CDR3 sequences listed, approximately 12% were seen once. The sample was PBMCs or a T cell subset sorted from them (not recorded which). These receptors were collected from a young man who had mild COVID-19 (a few samples of this study predate the infection). Cell type and time point are not known.

V usage is TRBV9 and J usage is TRBJ1-4; D gene unclear. V lost 4 bases and J lost 6, with 10 bases in between. Germline CDR1 reads SGDLS; CDR2 reads YYNGEE. This CDR3 has 13 amino acids. CDR3 coding DNA: TGTGCCAGCAGCTCCCGGATTGATGAAAAACTGTTTTTT. Its translation: CASSSRIDEKLFF.

This clonotype was detected only a few times. The rearrangement links TRBV11-2 to TRBJ2-4; 8 positions agree with TRBD2. The CDR3 is 14 amino acids. With 5 bases clipped from V and 5 bases from J, the junction kept 5 bases outside the gene matches. Germline V gene lookup returns CDR1 SGHAT and CDR2 FQNNGV. The CDR3 loop reads CASSTLLAENIQYF. The CDR3 region has the DNA TGTGCCAGCAGCACCCTACTAGCGGAAAACATTCAGTACTTC.

This clonotype was detected only a few times. The chain is built from TRBV7-3 and TRBJ2-7, with D maybe TRBD1 (5 bases). This CDR3 spans 13 amino acids. CDR1 is SGHTA and CDR2 is FQGTGA in the germline V gene. Trimming left V 6 bases short and J 2 bases short, with 11 bases between. The CDR3 protein is CASSPDSAYEQYF. As DNA, the CDR3 is TGTGCCAGCAGTCCAGACAGCGCCTACGAGCAGTACTTC.

This clonotype was recorded a few times. This chain uses TRBV5-8 with TRBJ1-5; 9 nucleotides line up with TRBD1. The CDR3 loop spans 19 amino acids. Trimming took 1 base from V and 0 from J; bases not matched to a gene: 11. Germline V lookup: CDR1 SGHTS, CDR2 YDEGEE. The CDR3 sequence: CASSLNSGDRVYSNQPQHF. The CDR3 DNA reads TGTGCCAGCAGCTTGAATTCTGGGGACAGGGTATATAGCAATCAGCCCCAGCATTTT.

This chain uses TRBV29-1 with TRBJ2-1; a weak D match, TRBD2 (5 bases). Trimming cost V 4 bases and J 9 bases, with 13 bases left between them. The CDR3 runs 12 residues. Germline V lookup: CDR1 SQVTM, CDR2 ANQGSEA. Here the CDR3 DNA reads TGCAGCGTTGTTAGAGGGAGTACTGAGCAGTTCTTC. This translates into CSVVRGSTEQFF.

This clonotype was counted a few times. The gene calls are TRBV5-1 and TRBJ2-7, with D unresolved. This CDR3 has 13 amino acids. V was pared by 4 bases and J by 3 bases, with 11 bases between. The germline CDR1 and CDR2 sequences are SGHRS and YFSETQ. CDR3 region: CASSVDENYEQYF. The CDR3 region has the DNA TGCGCCAGCAGCGTGGATGAGAACTACGAGCAGTACTTC. The entire variable domain, with the rest obtained from reference TRBV5-1 and TRBJ2-7, is as follows: KAGVTQTPRYLIKTRGQQVTLSCSPISGHRSVSWYQQTPGQGLQFLFEYFSETQRNKGNFPGRFSGRQFSNSRSEMNVSTLELGDSALYLCASSVDENYEQYFGPGTRLTVT.

Many counts were recorded for this clonotype. The rearrangement links TRBV7-2 to TRBJ1-6; D is uncertain. CDR1 and CDR2 (germline): SGHTA, FQGNSA. Trimming pared 7 bases from V and 1 base from J, leaving 8 bases between. The CDR3 totals 14 residues. The CDR3 region is CASTFLSYNSPLHF. CDR3 sequence (DNA): TGTGCCAGCACCTTTTTGTCCTATAATTCACCCCTCCACTTT.

This clonotype was counted a few times. This rearrangement joins TRBV4-1 to TRBJ2-3, with TRBD1 identical over 8 bases. Germline CDR1 is MGHRA and CDR2 is YSYEKL. Trimming cost V 0 bases and J 4 bases; bases outside gene matches: 9. The CDR3 spans 17 residues. CDR3 loop: CASSQDKGQGVPDTQYF. CDR3 bases: TGCGCCAGCAGCCAAGATAAAGGACAGGGAGTACCAGATACGCAGTATTTT.

This clonotype was counted between two and nine times. The V and J genes are TRBV5-1 and TRBJ2-1; 9 positions match TRBD1. The J segment lost 8 bases and the V segment lost 6 bases, leaving 9 bases of the junction unmatched. The germline gives CDR1 SGHRS, CDR2 YFSETQ. The CDR3 spans 14 residues. In nucleotides, the CDR3 is TGCGCCAGCACCCGGACAGGGGAATACGATGAGCAGTTCTTC. Protein product: CASTRTGEYDEQFF.

The chain uses TRBV6-6 and TRBJ2-4; 9 bases agree with TRBD1. The J segment lost 1 base and the V segment lost 6 bases, leaving 7 bases of the junction unmatched. The CDR3 loop spans 16 amino acids. Germline V gene lookup returns CDR1 MNHNY and CDR2 SVGAGI (reference sequence). CDR3 loop: CASRPEQGAAKNIQYF. The CDR3 DNA follows: TGTGCCAGCAGACCCGAACAGGGGGCGGCCAAAAACATTCAGTACTTC.

This clonotype appeared a few times. The chain recombines TRBV21-1 with TRBJ1-6; the DNA was not compared with TRBD1, the D call given in the table. TRBV21-1 is described as a pseudogene. This CDR3 comprises 14 residues. The CDR3 loop reads CASSSRQGTTPLHF. The DNA for the CDR3 is TGTGCCAGCAGCAGCAGACAGGGTACGACACCCCTCCACTTT.

This sequence joins TRBV11-2 and TRBJ2-1, with 7 bases that match TRBD1. Trimming at V came to 1 base and at J to 5 bases, leaving 11 bases not matched to a gene. The CDR3 runs to 17 residues. CDR1 SGHAT and CDR2 FQNNGV come from the germline V gene. The CDR3 DNA is TGTGCCAGCAGCTTAGTCCGGGGACAGAGATTCGACAATGAGCAGTTCTTC. Protein sequence: CASSLVRGQRFDNEQFF.

The chain employs TRBV7-9 and TRBJ2-1, with D hard to call. The CDR3 has 12 residues. Trimming removed 3 bases at V and 9 bases at J, with 9 bases between. CDR1 is SEHNR, CDR2 FQNEAQ, per germline (reference sequence). CDR3 coding DNA: TGTGCCAGCAGCTTGGATGTCCGTGAGCAGTTCTTC. The encoded protein is CASSLDVREQFF.

This clonotype was detected only a few times. DNA for the CDR3: TGCAGTGCCCAGGTCGTCCACGAGCAGTACTTC. This encodes CSAQVVHEQYF. The chain uses TRBV20-1 and TRBJ2-7; D unclear. CDR1 and CDR2 from the germline V gene are DFQATT and SNEGSKA (reference sequence). With 6 bases removed from V and 5 bases from J, the gap between germline ends came to 11 bases. This CDR3 has 11 residues.